The 22 T cell receptor beta chains listed next were all sequenced from one sample in a study of blood T cells in healthy people across ages. Primers used in a second PCR of roughly 6 to 12 cycles were a sample-barcoded 5' primer and a J-beta primer mix. TCRdb re-analysed the 5' RACE reads in MiXCR, keeping a single row per CDR3 protein. The sample has 800,000 to 950,000 distinct CDR3 sequences, under 40% seen once. Sequenced sample: blood. The receptor source for this set is a man aged 18 to 29 in good health.

V usage is TRBV7-2 and J usage is TRBJ2-1, with TRBD2 identical over 13 bases. V trimming: 11 bases; J trimming: 7 bases; junction bases outside the gene matches: 5. Germline V gene lookup returns CDR1 SGHTA and CDR2 FQGNSA. The CDR3 covers 13 residues. CDR3 sequence reads: CAGTSGGANEQFF. In DNA form, the CDR3 reads TGTGCCGGTACTAGCGGGGGGGCAAATGAGCAGTTCTTC.

The rearrangement links TRBV19 to TRBJ2-7; D is tentatively TRBD1 or TRBD2 (7 bases each). The CDR3 is 14 amino acids. V was cut by 3 bases and J by 2 bases, with 11 bases left in between. Germline CDR1 and CDR2: LNHDA and SQIVND (reference sequence). Here the CDR3 DNA reads TGTGCCAGTAGTATCGGGGGGACAGCCTACGAGCAGTACTTC. Its translation is CASSIGGTAYEQYF.

This clonotype was observed a handful of times. The J gene is TRBJ2-1, the V gene TRBV6-5; 7 positions match TRBD1. Germline V lookup: CDR1 MNHEY, CDR2 SVGAGI. The CDR3 length is 17 residues. Trimming took 0 bases from V and 6 from J; bases not matched to a gene: 11. In DNA, the CDR3 is TGTGCCAGCAGTTACTCACCGAGCGAGGGGGCCCGCAATGAGCAGTTCTTC. This codes for CASSYSPSEGARNEQFF.

The gene calls are TRBV4-3 and TRBJ2-5, with D possibly being TRBD1 (7 bases). Germline loops: CDR1 LGHNA, CDR2 YSLEER. There are 17 residues in the CDR3. V was clipped by 0 bases and J by 11 bases, with 25 bases between them. The CDR3, as DNA: TGCGCCAGCAGCCAAGATCGTGAGACAGGGAGGATCAATGAGCAGTACTTC. This sequence encodes CASSQDRETGRINEQYF.

The chain recombines TRBV12-3 or TRBV12-4 with TRBJ2-3; 7 positions match TRBD2. After removal of 5 bases from V and 4 bases from J, the junction contained 9 bases not matched to a gene. The CDR3 is made up of 15 amino acids. The CDR3 protein is CASSRTRGFADTQYF. CDR3 coding DNA: TGTGCCAGCAGTCGGACTAGAGGGTTCGCAGATACGCAGTATTTT.

This clonotype was counted ten times or more. The J gene is TRBJ1-6, the V gene TRBV20-1; 11 bases agree with TRBD1. The germline CDR1 and CDR2 sequences are DFQATT and SNEGSKA (reference sequence). This CDR3 contains 15 residues. The V gene end was trimmed by 3 bases and the J gene end by 6 bases; junction bases not matched to a gene: 4. CDR3 region: CSASYGTGGNSPLHF. The CDR3 coding sequence is TGCAGTGCTAGTTATGGGACAGGGGGTAATTCACCCCTCCACTTT.

This clonotype was observed a few times. The rearrangement uses TRBV7-9 and TRBJ1-1; TRBD1 agrees at 9 bases. The CDR3 covers 14 residues. Germline V gives CDR1 SEHNR, CDR2 FQNEAQ (reference sequence). The V segment lost 5 bases and the J segment 8 bases; nucleotides outside the gene matches: 9. The CDR3, as DNA: TGTGCCAGCAGCGCCCGGGACAGGGCGATCGAAGCTTTCTTT. Protein: CASSARDRAIEAFF.

The V gene is TRBV5-6, the J gene TRBJ2-1; D is uncertain. The length of the CDR3 is 14 residues. V dropped 2 bases and J dropped 4 bases, with 10 bases sitting between them. Germline assignment: CDR1 SGHDT and CDR2 YYEEEE. The CDR3 bases are TGTGCCAGCAGCTTTACCTACCCTTACAATGAGCAGTTCTTC. Translating it yields CASSFTYPYNEQFF.

The rearrangement links TRBV4-1 to TRBJ1-2; D ambiguous. Trimming removed 3 bases at V and 6 bases at J, with 17 bases between. Germline V lookup: CDR1 MGHRA, CDR2 YSYEKL. This CDR3 spans 15 amino acids. The CDR3 sequence: CASSHTGPLGNGYTF. In nucleotides, the CDR3 is TGCGCCAGCAGCCACACCGGGCCCCTCGGGAATGGCTACACCTTC.

Comment on this clonotype: The junction departs from germline at one end; a sequencing error may be responsible. The gene calls are TRBV5-5 and TRBJ2-5; possibly TRBD2 for D (6 bases). CDR3 size: 18 residues. In germline, CDR1 is SGHKS, CDR2 YYEKEE (reference sequence). DNA of the CDR3: TGTACCAGCAGCTCACTTCTAGGAGGGGCGATTTATGACAATGAGCAGTACTTC. Translating it yields CTSSSLLGGAIYDNEQYF.

In its sample, this clonotype was seen many times. The CDR3 protein is CASSSTAGGDKKFF. The CDR3 DNA reads TGTGCCAGCAGCTCCACTGCCGGGGGCGATAAGAAGTTCTTC. This rearrangement joins TRBV12-3 or TRBV12-4 to TRBJ2-1; D could derive from TRBD1 or TRBD2 (6 bases each). CDR3 length equals 14 residues. V lost 6 bases to trimming and J lost 14 bases, with 23 bases between them.

This clonotype was detected once. V is TRBV7-9 and J is TRBJ2-7; unclear D gene. V lost 5 bases and J 0 bases, leaving 17 bases between the germline ends. The CDR3 extends over 16 amino acids. Looked up from germline, CDR1 is SEHNR and CDR2 is FQNEAQ (reference sequence). DNA for the CDR3: TGTGCCAGCAGCGAACCCACCGGCCTAAGCTCCTACGAGCAGTACTTC. It codes for CASSEPTGLSSYEQYF.

As regards this clonotype: One base away lies a much larger clone, so this may be a sequencing read error. The chain links TRBV3-1 to TRBJ2-5; D unclear. This CDR3 comprises 14 residues. Deletions cut 4 bases from V and 1 base from J, with 10 bases between. Germline CDR1 and CDR2: LGHDT and YNNKEL (reference sequence). CDR3 in amino acids: CASSPGRSQETQYF. DNA of the CDR3: TGTGCCAGCAGCCCCGGACGGAGCCAAGAGACCCAGTACTTC.

The V call is TRBV20-1, the J call TRBJ2-2; D possibly corresponds to TRBD2 (5 bases). The CDR3 runs 13 residues. Germline V gives CDR1 DFQATT, CDR2 SNEGSKA (reference sequence). DNA of the CDR3: TGCGGGAGCAGCAGGTCAGGCGTCGGGGAGCTGTTTTTT. This codes for CGSSRSGVGELFF.

A few counts support this clonotype. The chain links TRBV7-9 to TRBJ1-2; D is ambiguous. The V gene's germline CDR1 is SEHNR and CDR2 FQNEAQ (reference sequence). V lost 1 base to trimming and J lost 2 bases, with 8 bases between them. CDR3 length equals 14 residues. In DNA form, the CDR3 reads TGTGCCAGCAGCTTAGTATGGGCGAACTATGGCTACACCTTC. Protein sequence: CASSLVWANYGYTF.

This clonotype showed up many times. The V and J genes are TRBV29-1 and TRBJ2-1; TRBD2 matches 7 bases. The CDR3 is made up of 14 amino acids. Losses at the gene ends were 6 bases for V and 0 bases for J; bases not matched to a gene: 5. Germline CDR1 is SQVTM and CDR2 is ANQGSEA. This CDR3 is CSVERGSSYNEQFF. The CDR3 coding sequence is TGCAGCGTGGAGCGGGGAAGCTCCTACAATGAGCAGTTCTTC.

This clonotype was counted between two and nine times. The chain joins TRBV3-1 to TRBJ2-5; 9 bases line up with TRBD2. Germline assignment: CDR1 LGHDT and CDR2 YNNKEL (reference sequence). The trim removed 0 bases at V and 0 bases at J, leaving 5 bases unmatched. The CDR3 contains 17 residues. CDR3 sequence (DNA): TGTGCCAGCAGCCAAGATCGAGCGGGGGGTGACCAAGAGACCCAGTACTTC. It specifies CASSQDRAGGDQETQYF.

This clonotype was detected once. Just one base apart from a much larger clone, this may be a read error. The CDR3, as DNA: TGCGCCGGCAGCTATGAGACGGGGCAACACCAAGAGACCCAGTACTTC. This gives the protein CAGSYETGQHQETQYF. V gene TRBV5-1 combines with J gene TRBJ2-5; D possibly matches TRBD1 or TRBD2 (5 bases each). Germline V gene lookup returns CDR1 SGHRS and CDR2 YFSETQ. The CDR3 has 16 amino acids.

This clonotype came up a few times. The CDR3 protein is CASTAGGEAKNIQYF. As DNA, the CDR3 is TGTGCCAGCACCGCGGGGGGGGAAGCCAAAAACATTCAGTACTTC. The chain is built from TRBV3-1 and TRBJ2-4, with TRBD2 matching over 9 bases. The CDR3 sequence is 15 residues long. V shed 7 bases and J 0 bases; nucleotides not matched to a gene: 4. Germline CDR1 and CDR2: LGHDT and YNNKEL (reference sequence).

The gene calls are TRBV7-2 and TRBJ2-2; TRBD2 agrees at 9 bases. V was pared by 3 bases and J by 4 bases, with 15 bases of the junction left unmatched. The CDR3 covers 19 residues. CDR1 and CDR2 from the germline V gene are SGHTA and FQGNSA. In DNA, the CDR3 is TGTGCCAGCAGCTTCCTCGAGGCGGGGGGGCGACTGAGCACCGGGGAGCTGTTTTTT. Translated, it gives CASSFLEAGGRLSTGELFF.

In the case of this clonotype: An end of the junction differs from the germline gene, which may be a read error. V gene TRBV19 combines with J gene TRBJ1-1; D unresolved. CDR1 and CDR2 from the germline V gene are LNHDA and SQIVND (reference sequence). The CDR3 sequence is 12 residues long. For the CDR3, the DNA is TGTGCCTGCTACGACGGAAACACCGAAGCTTTCTTT. It encodes CACYDGNTEAFF.

V and J are TRBV25-1 and TRBJ2-3, with 8 bases lining up with TRBD2. CDR3 length equals 16 residues. Losses at the gene ends were 5 bases for V and 0 bases for J; bases not matched to a gene: 7. The germline V gene encodes CDR1 MGHDK and CDR2 SYGVNS. CDR3 coding DNA: TGTGCCAGCAGTCGACACGGGGGGGTTAGCACAGATACGCAGTATTTT. Its translation: CASSRHGGVSTDTQYF.